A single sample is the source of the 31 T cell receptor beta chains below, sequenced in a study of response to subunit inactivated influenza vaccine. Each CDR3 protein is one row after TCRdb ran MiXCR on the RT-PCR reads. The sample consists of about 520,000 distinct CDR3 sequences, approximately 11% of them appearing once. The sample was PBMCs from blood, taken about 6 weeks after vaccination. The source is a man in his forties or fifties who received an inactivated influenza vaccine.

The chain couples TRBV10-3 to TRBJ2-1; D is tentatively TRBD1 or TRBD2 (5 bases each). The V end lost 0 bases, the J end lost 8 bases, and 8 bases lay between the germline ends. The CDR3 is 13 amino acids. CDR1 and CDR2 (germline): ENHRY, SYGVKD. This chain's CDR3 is CAISESGVYEQFF. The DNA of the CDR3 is TGTGCCATCAGTGAGTCGGGGGTATATGAGCAGTTCTTC.

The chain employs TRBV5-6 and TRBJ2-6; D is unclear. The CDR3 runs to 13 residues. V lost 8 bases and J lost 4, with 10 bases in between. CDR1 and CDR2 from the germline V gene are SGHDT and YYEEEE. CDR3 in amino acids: CASWSSGANVLTF. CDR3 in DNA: TGTGCCAGTTGGAGCTCCGGGGCCAACGTCCTGACTTTC.

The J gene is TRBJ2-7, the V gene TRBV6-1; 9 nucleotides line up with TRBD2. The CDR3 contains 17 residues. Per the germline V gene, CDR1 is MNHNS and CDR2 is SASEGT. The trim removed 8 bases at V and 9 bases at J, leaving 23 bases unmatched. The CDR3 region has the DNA TGTGCCAGCGGGGATCCTAGCGGGGCCTCCCCTTCTACGTCGCAGTACTTC. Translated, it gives CASGDPSGASPSTSQYF.

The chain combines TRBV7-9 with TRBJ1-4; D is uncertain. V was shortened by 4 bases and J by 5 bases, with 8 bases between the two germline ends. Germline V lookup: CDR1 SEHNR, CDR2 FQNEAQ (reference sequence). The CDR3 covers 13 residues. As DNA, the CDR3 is TGTGCCAGCAGCTCCCTAGGGAATGAAAAACTGTTTTTT. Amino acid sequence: CASSSLGNEKLFF.

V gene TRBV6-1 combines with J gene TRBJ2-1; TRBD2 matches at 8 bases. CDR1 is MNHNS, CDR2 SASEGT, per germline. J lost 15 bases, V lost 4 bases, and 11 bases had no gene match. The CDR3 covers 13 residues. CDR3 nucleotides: TGTGCCAGCAGTGGATATCCCGGGACTAGGGGGTTCTTC. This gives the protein CASSGYPGTRGFF.

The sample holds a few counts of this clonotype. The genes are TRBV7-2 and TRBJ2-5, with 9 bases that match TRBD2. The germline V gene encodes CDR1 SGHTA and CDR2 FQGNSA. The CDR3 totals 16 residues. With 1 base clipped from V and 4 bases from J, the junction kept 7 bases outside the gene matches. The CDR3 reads CASSLDRGRAVETQYF. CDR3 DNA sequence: TGTGCCAGCAGCTTAGACCGCGGGAGGGCGGTAGAGACCCAGTACTTC.

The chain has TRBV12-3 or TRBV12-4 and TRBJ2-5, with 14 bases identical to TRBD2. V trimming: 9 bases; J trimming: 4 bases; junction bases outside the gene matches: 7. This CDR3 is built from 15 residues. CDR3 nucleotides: TGTGCCAGTCGGGGACTAGCGGGAGCAAGAGAGACCCAGTACTTC. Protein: CASRGLAGARETQYF.

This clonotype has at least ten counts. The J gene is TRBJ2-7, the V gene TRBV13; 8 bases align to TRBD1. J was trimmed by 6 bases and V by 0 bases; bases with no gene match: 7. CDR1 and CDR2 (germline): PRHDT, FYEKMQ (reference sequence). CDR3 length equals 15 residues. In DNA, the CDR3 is TGTGCCAGCAGCTTAGGTGGACAGGGAGCCTCCGAGCAGTACTTC. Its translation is CASSLGGQGASEQYF.

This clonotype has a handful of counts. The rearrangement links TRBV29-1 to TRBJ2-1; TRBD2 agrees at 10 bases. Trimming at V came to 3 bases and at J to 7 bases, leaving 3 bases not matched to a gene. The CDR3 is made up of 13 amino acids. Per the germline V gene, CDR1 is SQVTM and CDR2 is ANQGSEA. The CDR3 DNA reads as TGCAGCGTTGATCCTAGCGGGAGAAATGAGCAGTTCTTC. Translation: CSVDPSGRNEQFF.

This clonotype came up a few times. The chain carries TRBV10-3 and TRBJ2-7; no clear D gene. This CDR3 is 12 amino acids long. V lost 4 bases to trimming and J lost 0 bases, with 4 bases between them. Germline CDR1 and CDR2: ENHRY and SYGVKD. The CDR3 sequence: CAISGASYEQYF. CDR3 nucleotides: TGTGCCATCAGTGGAGCCTCCTACGAGCAGTACTTC.

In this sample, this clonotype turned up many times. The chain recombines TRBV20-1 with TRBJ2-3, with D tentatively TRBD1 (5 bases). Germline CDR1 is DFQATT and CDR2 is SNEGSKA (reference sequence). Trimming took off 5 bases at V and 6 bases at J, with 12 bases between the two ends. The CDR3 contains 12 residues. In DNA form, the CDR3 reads TGCAGTGCTCTCCCCAGGGCCGATACGCAGTATTTT. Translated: CSALPRADTQYF.

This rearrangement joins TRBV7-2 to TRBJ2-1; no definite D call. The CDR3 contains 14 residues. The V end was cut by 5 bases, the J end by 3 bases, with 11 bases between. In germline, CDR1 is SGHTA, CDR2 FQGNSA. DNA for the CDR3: TGTGCCAGCAGCCCTGACGTATTCTACAATGAGCAGTTCTTC. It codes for CASSPDVFYNEQFF.

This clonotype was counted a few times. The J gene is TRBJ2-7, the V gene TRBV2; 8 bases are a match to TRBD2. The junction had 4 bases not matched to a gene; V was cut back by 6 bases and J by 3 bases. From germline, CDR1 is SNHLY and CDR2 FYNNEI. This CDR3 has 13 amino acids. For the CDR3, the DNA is TGTGCCAGCAGACTAGCGGACTACTACGAGCAGTACTTC. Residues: CASRLADYYEQYF.

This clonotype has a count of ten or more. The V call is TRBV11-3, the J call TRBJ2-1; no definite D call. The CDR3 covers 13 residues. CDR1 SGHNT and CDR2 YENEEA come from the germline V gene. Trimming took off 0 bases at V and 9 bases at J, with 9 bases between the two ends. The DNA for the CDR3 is TGTGCCAGCAGCTTAGATTACAAAAGTGAGCAGTTCTTC. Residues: CASSLDYKSEQFF. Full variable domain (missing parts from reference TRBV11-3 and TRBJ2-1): EAGVVQSPRYKIIEKKQPVAFWCNPISGHNTLYWYLQNLGQGPELLIRYENEEAVDDSQLPKDRFSAERLKGVDSTLKIQPAELGDSAVYLCASSLDYKSEQFFGPGTRLTVL.

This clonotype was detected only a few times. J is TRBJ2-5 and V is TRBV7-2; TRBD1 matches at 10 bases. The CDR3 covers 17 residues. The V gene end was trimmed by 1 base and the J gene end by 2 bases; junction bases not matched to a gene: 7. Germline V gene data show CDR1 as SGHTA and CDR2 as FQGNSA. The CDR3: CASSLVSTGGLQETQYF. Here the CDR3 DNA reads TGTGCCAGCAGCTTAGTATCGACAGGGGGCCTGCAAGAGACCCAGTACTTC.

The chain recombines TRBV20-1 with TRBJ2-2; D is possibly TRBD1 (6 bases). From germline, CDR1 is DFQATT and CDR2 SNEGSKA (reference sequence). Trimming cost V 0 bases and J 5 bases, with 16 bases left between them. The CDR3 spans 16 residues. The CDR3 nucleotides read TGCAGTGCTAGAGAAGTGGGACACCCGAGGACCGGGGAGCTGTTTTTT. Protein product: CSAREVGHPRTGELFF.

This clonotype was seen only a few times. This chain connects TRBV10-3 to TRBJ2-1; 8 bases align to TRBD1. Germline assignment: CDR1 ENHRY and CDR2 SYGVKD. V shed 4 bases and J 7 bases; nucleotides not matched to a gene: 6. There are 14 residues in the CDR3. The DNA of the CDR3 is TGTGCCATCAGTGCTGACAGGGGCGTAAATGAGCAGTTCTTC. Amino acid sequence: CAISADRGVNEQFF.

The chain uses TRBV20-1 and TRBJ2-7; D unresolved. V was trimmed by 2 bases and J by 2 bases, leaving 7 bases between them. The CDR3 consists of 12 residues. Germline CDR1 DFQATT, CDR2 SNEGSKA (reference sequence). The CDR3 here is CSARIIPYEQYF. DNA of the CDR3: TGCAGTGCTAGAATCATTCCCTACGAGCAGTACTTC.

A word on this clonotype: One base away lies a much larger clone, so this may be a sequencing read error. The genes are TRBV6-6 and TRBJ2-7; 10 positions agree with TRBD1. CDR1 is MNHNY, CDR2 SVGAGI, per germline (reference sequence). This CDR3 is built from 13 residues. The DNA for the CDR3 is TGTGCCATCAGTCGGGGACAGGGGAACGAGCAGTACTTC. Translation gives CAISRGQGNEQYF.

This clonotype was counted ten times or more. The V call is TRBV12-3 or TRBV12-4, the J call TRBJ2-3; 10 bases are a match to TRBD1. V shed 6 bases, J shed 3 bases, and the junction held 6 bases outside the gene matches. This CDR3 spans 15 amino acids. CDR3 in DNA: TGTGCCAGCAGAAGGGCGGGACAGGGGACAGATACGCAGTATTTT. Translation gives CASRRAGQGTDTQYF.

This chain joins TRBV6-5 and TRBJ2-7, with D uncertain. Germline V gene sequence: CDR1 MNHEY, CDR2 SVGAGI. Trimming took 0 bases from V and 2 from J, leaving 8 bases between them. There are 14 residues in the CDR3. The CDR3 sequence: CASSYSRIPYEQYF. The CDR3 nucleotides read TGTGCCAGCAGTTACTCGAGGATTCCCTACGAGCAGTACTTC.

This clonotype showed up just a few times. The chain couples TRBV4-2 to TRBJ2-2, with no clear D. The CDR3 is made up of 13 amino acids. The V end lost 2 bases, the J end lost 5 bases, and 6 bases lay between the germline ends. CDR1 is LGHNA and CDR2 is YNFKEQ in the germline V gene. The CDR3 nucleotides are TGTGCCAGCAGCCAAAAAATAACCGGGGAGCTGTTTTTT. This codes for CASSQKITGELFF.

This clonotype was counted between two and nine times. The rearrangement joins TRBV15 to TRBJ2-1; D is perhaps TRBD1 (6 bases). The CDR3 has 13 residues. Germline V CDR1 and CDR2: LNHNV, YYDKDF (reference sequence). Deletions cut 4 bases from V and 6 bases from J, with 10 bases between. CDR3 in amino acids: CATSNEQGNEQFF. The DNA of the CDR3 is TGTGCCACCAGCAACGAACAGGGCAATGAGCAGTTCTTC. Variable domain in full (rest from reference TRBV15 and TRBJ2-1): DAMVIQNPRYQVTQFGKPVTLSCSQTLNHNVMYWYQQKSSQAPKLLFHYYDKDFNNEADTPDNFQSRRPNTSFCFLDIRSPGLGDTAMYLCATSNEQGNEQFFGPGTRLTVL.

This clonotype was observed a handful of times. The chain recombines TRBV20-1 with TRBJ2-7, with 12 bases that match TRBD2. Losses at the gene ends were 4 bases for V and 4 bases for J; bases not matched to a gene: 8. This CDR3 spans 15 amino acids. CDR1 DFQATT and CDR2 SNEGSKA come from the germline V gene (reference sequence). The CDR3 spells CSAIGGTSGLYEQYF. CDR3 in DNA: TGCAGTGCTATAGGTGGGACTAGCGGGCTGTACGAGCAGTACTTC.

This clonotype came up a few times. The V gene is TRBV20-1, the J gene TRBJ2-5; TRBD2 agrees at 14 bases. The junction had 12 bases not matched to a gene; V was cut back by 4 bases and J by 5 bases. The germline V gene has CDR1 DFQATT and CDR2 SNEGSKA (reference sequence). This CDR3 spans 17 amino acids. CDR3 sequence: CSANTGTSGGMGETQYF. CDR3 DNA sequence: TGCAGTGCTAACACTGGGACTAGCGGGGGCATGGGGGAGACCCAGTACTTC.

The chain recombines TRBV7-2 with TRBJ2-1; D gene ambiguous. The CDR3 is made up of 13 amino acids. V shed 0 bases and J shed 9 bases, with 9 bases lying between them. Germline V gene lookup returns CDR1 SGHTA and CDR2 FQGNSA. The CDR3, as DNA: TGTGCCAGCAGCTTAGCTATGTACGGTGAGCAGTTCTTC. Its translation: CASSLAMYGEQFF.

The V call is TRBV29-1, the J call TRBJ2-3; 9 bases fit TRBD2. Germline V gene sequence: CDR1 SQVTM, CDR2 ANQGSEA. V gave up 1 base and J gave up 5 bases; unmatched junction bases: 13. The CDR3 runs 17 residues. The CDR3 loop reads CSVEGLGAGGGKDTQYF. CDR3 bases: TGCAGCGTTGAAGGGTTAGGAGCGGGAGGCGGCAAAGATACGCAGTATTTT.

The CDR3 reads CASSHPAPGLTVVEQFF. For the CDR3, the DNA is TGTGCCAGCAGCCACCCGGCCCCGGGACTTACCGTCGTGGAGCAGTTCTTC. This sequence joins TRBV12-3 or TRBV12-4 and TRBJ2-1, with D tentatively TRBD2 (6 bases). CDR3 size: 17 residues. Trimming removed 6 bases at V and 10 bases at J, with 28 bases between.

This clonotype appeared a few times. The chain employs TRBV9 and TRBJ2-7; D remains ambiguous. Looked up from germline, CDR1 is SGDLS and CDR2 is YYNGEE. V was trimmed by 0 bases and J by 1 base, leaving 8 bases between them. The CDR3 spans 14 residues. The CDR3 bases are TGTGCCAGCAGCGTAGGAGGAGTTTCCTACGAGCAGTACTTC. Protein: CASSVGGVSYEQYF.

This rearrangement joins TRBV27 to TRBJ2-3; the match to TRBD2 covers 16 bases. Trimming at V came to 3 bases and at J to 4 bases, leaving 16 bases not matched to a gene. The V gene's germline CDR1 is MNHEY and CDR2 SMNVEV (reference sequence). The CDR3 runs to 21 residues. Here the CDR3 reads CASSLHGPGLAGGRLSDTQYF. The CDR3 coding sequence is TGTGCCAGCAGTTTGCACGGACCGGGACTAGCGGGGGGGCGGTTGTCAGATACGCAGTATTTT.

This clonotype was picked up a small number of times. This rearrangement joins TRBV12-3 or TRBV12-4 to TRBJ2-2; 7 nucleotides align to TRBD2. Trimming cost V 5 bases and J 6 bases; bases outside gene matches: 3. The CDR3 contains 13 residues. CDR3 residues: CASSRRESGELFF. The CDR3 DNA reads TGTGCCAGCAGTCGGCGGGAGTCCGGGGAGCTGTTTTTT.